One sample yielded the 15 T cell receptor beta chains listed below, sequenced in a study of CD8 T cells in ankylosing spondylitis. In TCRdb, the 5' RACE reads were re-called with MiXCR into one record per CDR3 protein. The sample consists of around 330,000 distinct CDR3 sequences, roughly 11% of them appearing once. Sequencing was carried out using blood, either unsorted or a sorted T cell fraction (not recorded which). The receptors come from a female donor with ankylosing spondylitis or in good health (not recorded which).

On this clonotype itself: A read error is possible here, since a much larger clone lies one base away. The V call is TRBV5-1, the J call TRBJ2-2; TRBD2 matches at 7 bases. The CDR3 runs 16 residues. With V trimmed by 0 bases and J by 7 bases, 9 bases remained unmatched. Germline CDR1 and CDR2: SGHRS and YFSETQ. Here the CDR3 DNA reads TGCGCCAGCAGCTTGGTCGCGGGAGCAGAGAGCGGGGAGCTGTTTTTT. Its translation is CASSLVAGAESGELFF.

This clonotype was detected only a few times. The chain joins TRBV19 to TRBJ1-2; D gene uncertain. The CDR3 runs to 13 residues. Germline assignment: CDR1 LNHDA and CDR2 SQIVND (reference sequence). Trimming cost V 3 bases and J 8 bases, with 13 bases left between them. This CDR3 is CASSMAAERGYTF. The CDR3 DNA sequence: TGTGCCAGTAGTATGGCGGCTGAGCGGGGCTACACCTTC.

This clonotype was seen repeatedly, ten times or more. This chain connects TRBV11-2 to TRBJ2-7; 14 bases fit TRBD2. This CDR3 has 15 amino acids. CDR1 and CDR2 (germline): SGHAT, FQNNGV. Germline trimming cut 3 bases from V and 6 bases from J; bases unmatched to any gene: 4. CDR3: CASSFRLAGGPEQYF. CDR3 nucleotide sequence: TGTGCCAGCAGCTTCCGACTAGCGGGAGGGCCCGAGCAGTACTTC.

This clonotype appeared many times. This chain links TRBV30 with TRBJ2-1, with unresolved D. This CDR3 spans 13 amino acids. CDR1 is GTSNPN and CDR2 is SVGIG in the germline V gene (reference sequence). Trimming stripped 3 bases from V and 7 bases from J, with 13 bases between. CDR3 amino acids: CAWSLLTQNEQFF. CDR3 DNA sequence: TGTGCCTGGAGCTTACTTACTCAGAATGAGCAGTTCTTC.

Many counts were recorded for this clonotype. The chain carries TRBV20-1 and TRBJ2-1, with a tentative D call TRBD2 (5 bases). The CDR3 loop spans 14 amino acids. V lost 1 base to trimming and J lost 4 bases, with 11 bases between them. In germline, CDR1 is DFQATT, CDR2 SNEGSKA (reference sequence). The CDR3 region is CSARGVRGYNEQFF. CDR3 nucleotide sequence: TGCAGTGCTAGAGGGGTACGGGGATACAATGAGCAGTTCTTC.

A few counts support this clonotype. J is TRBJ2-1 and V is TRBV20-1; 10 bases map to TRBD2. With V trimmed by 6 bases and J by 5 bases, 7 bases remained unmatched. This CDR3 spans 14 amino acids. Germline lookup yields CDR1 DFQATT and CDR2 SNEGSKA (reference sequence). CDR3 coding DNA: TGCAGTGCACCGCTAGCGGGGGTGAACAATGAGCAGTTCTTC. Residues: CSAPLAGVNNEQFF.

This clonotype was seen at least ten times. The V and J genes are TRBV5-1 and TRBJ2-2; no definite D call. CDR3 length: 13 residues. Germline lookup yields CDR1 SGHRS and CDR2 YFSETQ. Trimming stripped 6 bases from V and 1 base from J, with 7 bases between. The DNA of the CDR3 is TGCGCCAGCAATGCTGTGAACACCGGGGAGCTGTTTTTT. Encoded protein: CASNAVNTGELFF.

This clonotype was seen many times. V is TRBV29-1 and J is TRBJ2-2; 8 bases fit TRBD1. Germline CDR1 SQVTM, CDR2 ANQGSEA. V was clipped by 4 bases and J by 5 bases; unmatched bases: 3. The length of the CDR3 is 13 residues. The CDR3 region is CSVVQGATGELFF. The CDR3, as DNA: TGCAGCGTTGTGCAGGGGGCAACCGGGGAGCTGTTTTTT.

This sequence joins TRBV29-1 and TRBJ1-5; possible D gene TRBD1, 5 bases. V was pared by 1 base and J by 0 bases, with 22 bases between. The germline CDR1 and CDR2 sequences are SQVTM and ANQGSEA. This CDR3 contains 19 residues. The CDR3 DNA reads TGCAGCGTTGAAGCGCCCCCGGCCCGGCGGGGACCTAGCAATCAGCCCCAGCATTTT. This sequence encodes CSVEAPPARRGPSNQPQHF.

This clonotype is labeled as medium-sized. The rearrangement joins TRBV6-5 to TRBJ2-3; D not resolved. Germline loops: CDR1 MNHEY, CDR2 SVGAGI. The CDR3 loop spans 13 amino acids. The V end was cut by 0 bases, the J end by 6 bases, with 7 bases between. The CDR3 loop is CASSYSTADTQYF. The CDR3 coding sequence is TGTGCCAGCAGTTACTCGACCGCCGATACGCAGTATTTT.

This sequence joins TRBV20-1 and TRBJ2-7; TRBD2 might be the D (6 bases). CDR3 length: 13 residues. The germline gives CDR1 DFQATT, CDR2 SNEGSKA (reference sequence). The CDR3 coding sequence is TGCAGCGCCCGGGACTTCCCCTTCTACGAGCAGTACTTC. Protein: CSARDFPFYEQYF.

Ten or more counts support this clonotype. CDR3 sequence reads: CASSFDSGLGGELFF. As DNA, the CDR3 is TGCGCCAGCAGCTTCGATAGCGGGTTAGGCGGGGAGCTGTTTTTT. This chain connects TRBV5-1 to TRBJ2-2; 7 bases align to TRBD2. With V trimmed by 2 bases and J by 7 bases, 8 bases remained unmatched. The CDR3 consists of 15 residues. The V gene's germline CDR1 is SGHRS and CDR2 YFSETQ.

This clonotype was counted many times. The chain joins TRBV3-1 to TRBJ2-2; D is ambiguous. Germline V lookup: CDR1 LGHDT, CDR2 YNNKEL (reference sequence). The CDR3 extends over 14 amino acids. V lost 1 base to trimming and J lost 4 bases, with 7 bases between them. CDR3 loop: CASSQAMSTGELFF. The CDR3, as DNA: TGTGCCAGCAGCCAAGCTATGTCCACCGGGGAGCTGTTTTTT.

This clonotype was counted a few times. The chain joins TRBV7-6 to TRBJ2-7, with TRBD2 matching over 7 bases. Germline CDR1 is SGHVS and CDR2 is FNYEAQ. Trimming cost V 0 bases and J 2 bases; bases outside gene matches: 10. CDR3 length equals 17 residues. In DNA form, the CDR3 reads TGTGCCAGCAGCTTAGCGGTTGGCGGGAGCGTGCCCTACGAGCAGTACTTC. Protein: CASSLAVGGSVPYEQYF.

This clonotype came up a few times. The chain has TRBV6-2 or TRBV6-3 and TRBJ2-5, with TRBD2 identical over 11 bases. V lost 5 bases and J lost 0; bases outside the gene matches: 5. Per germline, CDR1 MNHEY and CDR2 SVGEGT. CDR3 size: 16 residues. CDR3 nucleotide sequence: TGTGCCAGCAGTCCCGGGACTAGCGGATACCAAGAGACCCAGTACTTC. It specifies CASSPGTSGYQETQYF.